This TCR beta chain was captured in a study of T cell repertoires in cytomegalovirus infection. The wider study: Indications came from public TCR beta signatures; they pointed to CMV infection and to a matching HLA type.

This clonotype was found many times. TCRdb redid the calling of the reads with MiXCR, one entry per CDR3 protein. This table has almost 550,000 distinct CDR3 sequences, more than 15% appearing once. Trimming took off 1 base at V and 4 bases at J, with 1 base between the two ends. The CDR3 totals 12 residues. The V gene's germline CDR1 is LNHDA and CDR2 SQIVND (reference sequence). Sequenced sample: CD8+ T cells from PBMCs. The chain couples TRBV19 to TRBJ2-2; no firm D call. This sequence originates from a human donor in good health (CMV status not recorded). Some clones in this sample may be carry-over from other donors' samples. The DNA for the CDR3 is TGTGCCAGTAGTATAGCCACCGGGGAGCTGTTTTTT. Its translation: CASSIATGELFF.